This TCR beta chain was captured in a study of blood T cell repertoires in COVID-19. Sequencing used immunoSEQ multiplex PCR; TCRdb keeps in-frame clones, though not all of them. The profile covers around 100,000 clones, with 65% to 80% appearing a single time and roughly 20% taken by the ten largest. CDR1 is SNHLY, CDR2 FYNNEI, per germline. CDR3 length: 16 amino acids. Trimming pared 6 bases from V and 0 bases from J, leaving 15 bases between. The sequencing sample was made of peripheral blood. The clonotype comes from a man between 65 and 80 years old with active or convalescent COVID-19. The rearrangement links TRBV2 to TRBJ1-5, with D tentatively TRBD1 (6 bases). The CDR3 reads CASSGPDSPSNQPQHF. The CDR3 nucleotides read TGTGCCAGCAGCGGACCGGACAGCCCTAGCAATCAGCCCCAGCATTTT.